This TCR beta chain was profiled in a study of beta chain features in type 1 diabetes. The study, taken as a whole, reports: Shorter TCRB CDR3s, moderately but significantly so, marked every one of the four CD4+ subsets in Type 1 diabetes patients.

CD45RO/CCR7/CD25/CD127/CD95/CD27 separated CD4+ naive, central memory, regulatory and stem cell-like memory cells by sorting. The entirety of the isolated RNA underwent reverse transcription, so expressed TCRB transcripts were sequenced. There were 3.4 million or so reads on average in the naive, central memory and regulatory T cell samples. Only in-frame clones appear in the TCRdb table, and some are missing; sequencing was by immunoSEQ multiplex PCR. This sample has 140,000 to 150,000 clones, with around an eighth found just once. This clone was found a few times. Its antigen is not identified. The sequence derives from a man younger than 35 with type 1 diabetes. The specimen was central memory CD4+ T cells from blood.

The CDR3: CASSLAGQQETQYF. The CDR3 bases are TGTGCCAGCAGCTTAGCCGGACAGCAAGAGACCCAGTACTTC. The chain employs TRBV7-2 and TRBJ2-5; the D gene is possibly TRBD1 (6 bases). The CDR3 spans 14 residues. The germline CDR1 and CDR2 sequences are SGHTA and FQGNSA. Trimming took 0 bases from V and 2 from J, leaving 7 bases between them. The variable domain in full, with the rest retrieved from reference TRBV7-2 and TRBJ2-5, is GAGVSQSPSNKVTEKGKDVELRCDPISGHTALYWYRQSLGQGLEFLIYFQGNSAPDKSGLPSDRFSAERTGGSVSTLTIQRTQQEDSAVYLCASSLAGQQETQYFGPGTRLLVL.